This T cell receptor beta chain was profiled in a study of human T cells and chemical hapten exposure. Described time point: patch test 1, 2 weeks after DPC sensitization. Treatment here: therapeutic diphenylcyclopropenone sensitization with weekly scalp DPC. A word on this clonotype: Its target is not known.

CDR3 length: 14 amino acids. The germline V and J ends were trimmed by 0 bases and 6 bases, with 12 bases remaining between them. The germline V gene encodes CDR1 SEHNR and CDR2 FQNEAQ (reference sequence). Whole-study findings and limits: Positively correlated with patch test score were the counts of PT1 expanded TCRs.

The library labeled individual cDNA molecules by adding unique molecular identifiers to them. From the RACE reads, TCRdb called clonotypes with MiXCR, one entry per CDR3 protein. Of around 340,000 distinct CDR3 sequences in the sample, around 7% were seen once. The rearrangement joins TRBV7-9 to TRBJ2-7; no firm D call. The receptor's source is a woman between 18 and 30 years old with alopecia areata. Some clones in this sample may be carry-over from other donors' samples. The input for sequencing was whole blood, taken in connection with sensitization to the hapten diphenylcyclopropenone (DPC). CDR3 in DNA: TGTGCCAGCAGCTTAGCGAGCTTGGGAATCGAGCAGTACTTC. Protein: CASSLASLGIEQYF.